The source of this T cell receptor beta chain is a study of shared clonotypes between healthy human individuals. Regarding the study as a whole: A small donor pool kept down the genetic and exposure-history diversity that was represented. The authors sampled blood alone, and tissue repertoires likely differ.

Those who donated, Caucasian adults without exception, all lived in Nashville, Tennessee. Worth noting for this clone: Its antigen is currently unknown.

Assay used: immunoSEQ multiplex PCR; TCRdb lists only in-frame clones, some missing. Of fewer than 650,000 clones detected, around three quarters appear once; the ten largest clones hold 9.5% to 15%. This CDR3 spans 14 amino acids. Germline loops: CDR1 SGHRS, CDR2 YFSETQ. Unmatched junction bases numbered 4, after V lost 0 bases and J lost 5 bases. The chain employs TRBV5-1 and TRBJ1-1; 7 nucleotides line up with TRBD1. The sequence was obtained from a middle-aged woman in good health. Some clones in this sample may be carry-over from other donors' samples. Sequenced: PBMCs. CDR3: CASSLGTGGTEAFF. CDR3 bases: TGCGCCAGCAGCTTGGGGACAGGTGGGACTGAAGCTTTCTTT.